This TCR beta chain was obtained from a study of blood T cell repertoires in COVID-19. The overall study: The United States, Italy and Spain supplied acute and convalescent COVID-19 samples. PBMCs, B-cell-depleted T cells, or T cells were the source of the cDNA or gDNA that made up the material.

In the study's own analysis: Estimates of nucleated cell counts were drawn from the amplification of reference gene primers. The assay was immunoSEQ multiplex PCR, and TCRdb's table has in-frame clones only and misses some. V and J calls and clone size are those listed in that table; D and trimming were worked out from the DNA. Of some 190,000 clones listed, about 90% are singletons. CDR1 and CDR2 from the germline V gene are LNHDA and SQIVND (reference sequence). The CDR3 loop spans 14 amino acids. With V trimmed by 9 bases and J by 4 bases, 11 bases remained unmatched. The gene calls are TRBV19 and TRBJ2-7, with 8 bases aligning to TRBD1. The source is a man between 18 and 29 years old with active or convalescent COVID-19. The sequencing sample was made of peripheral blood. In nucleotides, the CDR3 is TGTGCCAGCAGAAAGAAGACAGGGGAATACGAGCAGTACTTC. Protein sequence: CASRKKTGEYEQYF. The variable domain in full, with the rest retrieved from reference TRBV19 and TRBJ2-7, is DGGITQSPKYLFRKEGQNVTLSCEQNLNHDAMYWYRQDPGQGLRLIYYSQIVNDFQKGDIAEGYSVSREKKESFPLTVTSAQKNPTAFYLCASRKKTGEYEQYFGPGTRLTVT.